This TCR beta chain was documented in a study of type 1 regulatory T cells (dated by TCRdb to the early 2020s). For context, the study as a whole: The study characterized an in vitro protocol that generated a Tr1-enriched, alloantigen-specific CD4 T cell product named T-allo10. T-allo10 was being evaluated clinically in patients with hematological malignancies who were receiving allogeneic hematopoietic stem cell transplantation.

Specificity for host alloantigens, anergy, and the capacity for alloantigen-specific suppression were described as properties of donor-derived T-allo10 cells. Sequencing was carried out with an Illumina MiSeq. Starting from the raw public reads, TCRdb applied fastp trimming at Q25, assembled clones with MiXCR and retained in-frame beta chains. Each CDR3 protein gets just one entry, which takes the most common genes and DNA from the rows behind it. The table for this sample lists approximately 5,300 distinct CDR3 sequences; 27% of them were counted only once. The top ten constitute approximately 8.4% of the sample. Taken from cysteine to phenylalanine, the CDR3 has 15 residues. Left in the record is the CDR3 DNA by itself, 45 bases read in frame from the first base. Trimming takes 1 base from V and 2 bases from J, and the germline ends sit 12 bases apart. CDR1 LGHDT and CDR2 YNNKEL were looked up in the germline V gene (reference sequence).

Remarks on this clonotype: What this receptor recognizes is not known. Base qualities are not recorded, but no much larger clone differs from it by a single base.

The rearrangement joined TRBV3-1 to TRBJ2-7; the best D guess is TRBD2, with 6 bases matching. What was sequenced was cultured T cells, either the whole culture or a sorted T cell fraction (not recorded which). The cell subset or site label here, explained by the study, means: Tr1-enriched cell product generated in vitro against host alloantigens. The source is a human donor in good health. The CDR3 reads as follows: CASSQAGLGPYEQYF. The DNA sequence reads TGTGCCAGCAGCCAAGCGGGACTGGGCCCCTACGAGCAGTACTTC.